These T cell receptor beta chains were read from a single sample in a study of immune evolution from preneoplasia to lung adenocarcinoma. The method was immunoSEQ multiplex PCR; TCRdb's version includes in-frame clones alone and lacks a portion of them. The table lists about 9,100 clones, around four fifths of them singletons. The sample was FFPE lung adenocarcinoma in situ tissue. These receptors were obtained from a person aged 65 to 85 with lung adenocarcinoma. Each CDR3 is given with its conserved first and last residue. A D gene is named only where the DNA matches it firmly. Expanded clones get a size class; other rows say once, few or many, or leave the size out.

v_gene	d_gene	j_gene	abundance	CDR3nt	CDR3aa
TRBV19	TRBD1	TRBJ2-7	NA	TGTGCCAGTAGCGCTACCGGGACAGGGTTCCTCGAGCAGTACTTC	CASSATGTGFLEQYF
TRBV5-1	TRBD1	TRBJ1-2	NA	TGCGCCAGCACCTTGGACAGGGGGCGAGGCTACACCTTC	CASTLDRGRGYTF
TRBV27	NA	TRBJ2-3	NA	TGTGCCAGCAGTCCACACCGGGGGCTCACAGATACGCAGTATTTT	CASSPHRGLTDTQYF
TRBV29-1	NA	TRBJ2-1	few	TGCAGCGTTGGGGGGGAGACCAATGAGCAGTTCTTC	CSVGGETNEQFF
TRBV2	TRBD1	TRBJ1-1	NA	TGTGCCAGCAGTTATGAGGGACAGGCGAACACTGAAGCTTTCTTT	CASSYEGQANTEAFF
TRBV11-3	NA	TRBJ2-2	NA	TGTGCCAGCAGCTTAGGTACAGGGTCTGTCGGGGAGCTGTTTTTT	CASSLGTGSVGELFF
TRBV6-1	NA	TRBJ1-3	few	TGTGCCAGCAACGACAGGTCCGCAGGGGGAAACACCATATATTTT	CASNDRSAGGNTIYF
TRBV7-9	NA	TRBJ2-1	few	TGTGCCAGCAGCTTAGTGGAGGGGACCCCTCCGTTCTTC	CASSLVEGTPPFF
TRBV4-2	NA	TRBJ1-4	NA	TGTGCCAGCAGCCAAGATCCGGCAGGGCTTGAGGATAATGAAAAACTGTTTTTT	CASSQDPAGLEDNEKLFF
TRBV9	NA	TRBJ2-2	NA	TGTGCCAGCAGCGTAGATGGAGGGGGCAGGGAGCTGTTTTTT	CASSVDGGGRELFF
TRBV6-5	TRBD1	TRBJ2-2	NA	TGTGCCAGCAGTCGGTGGACAGGGAGCGGGGAGCTGTTTTTT	CASSRWTGSGELFF
TRBV30	NA	TRBJ2-7	NA	TGTGCCTGGATGACAGGAACTTACGAGCAGTACTTC	CAWMTGTYEQYF
TRBV5-1	NA	TRBJ1-2	NA	TGCGCCAGCAGCCTAAACGGAGCCTATGGCTACACCTTC	CASSLNGAYGYTF
TRBV11-1	TRBD1	TRBJ1-1	NA	TGTGCCAGCAGCTTAATCAGGGGGTCGACTGAAGCTTTCTTT	CASSLIRGSTEAFF
TRBV2	NA	TRBJ1-1	NA	TGTGCCAGCATTTCGGTAGGCATGAACACTGAAGCTTTCTTT	CASISVGMNTEAFF
TRBV7-9	TRBD2	TRBJ2-3	NA	TGTGCCAGCAGCCACCTACTAGCGACTTATAGGACAGATACGCAGTATTTT	CASSHLLATYRTDTQYF
TRBV30	NA	TRBJ2-1	NA	TGTGCTTGGGGCGGAGGCTACAATGAGCAGTTCTTC	CAWGGGYNEQFF
TRBV2	NA	TRBJ1-2	medium-sized	TGTGCCAGCAGACGGGGAGGGGACTCTGGCTACACCTTC	CASRRGGDSGYTF
TRBV30	NA	TRBJ2-2	NA	TGTGCCTGGAGTGTATTGGTTGTCGGGGAGCTGTTTTTT	CAWSVLVVGELFF
TRBV7-2	TRBD2	TRBJ2-7	NA	TGTGCCAGCAGCTTAGATCAGCGGGGCGGAGGCGAGCAGTACTTC	CASSLDQRGGGEQYF
TRBV2	NA	TRBJ2-2	once	TGTGCCAGCAGTGAACAGGGCCCTAACACCGGGGAGCTGTTTTTT	CASSEQGPNTGELFF
TRBV11-3	NA	TRBJ1-4	NA	TGTGCCAGCAGCACCGCACAGGGATGGAGTGAAAAACTGTTTTTT	CASSTAQGWSEKLFF
TRBV19	TRBD1	TRBJ1-5	NA	TGTGCCAGTAGTATAAACAGGGGGCGGTGGCAGCCCCAGCATTTT	CASSINRGRWQPQHF
TRBV2	NA	TRBJ1-5	NA	TGTGCCAGCTTAGAGGACAGCACCTATCAGCCCCAGCATTTT	CASLEDSTYQPQHF